Listed here are 16 T cell receptor beta chains from one sample, sequenced in a study of T-cell memory formation after mild COVID-19. Each CDR3 protein gets one entry after TCRdb re-called the 5' RACE reads with MiXCR. Of fewer than 500,000 distinct CDR3 sequences in the sample, about 23% were seen once. Sequenced sample: PBMCs or a T cell subset sorted from them (not recorded which). The receptors originated from an adult woman who had mild COVID-19 (a few samples of this study predate the infection). Cell type and time point are not known.

Only one count was recorded for this clonotype. V is TRBV4-2 and J is TRBJ2-7; D gene uncertain. The length of the CDR3 is 14 residues. V lost 1 base to trimming and J lost 2 bases, with 9 bases between them. In germline, CDR1 is LGHNA, CDR2 YNFKEQ. The CDR3 region has the DNA TGTGCCAGCAGCCAAGTGAAGGGAACCTACGAGCAGTACTTC. It is translated as CASSQVKGTYEQYF.

In its sample, this clonotype was seen a few times. This chain uses TRBV24-1 with TRBJ2-2; 11 bases are shared with TRBD1. CDR1 and CDR2 (germline): KGHDR, SFDVKD. CDR3 size: 16 residues. The junction had 4 bases not matched to a gene; V was cut back by 5 bases and J by 3 bases. The CDR3 loop is CATSGRTGGYTGELFF. The CDR3 DNA reads TGTGCCACCAGTGGCCGGACAGGGGGCTACACCGGGGAGCTGTTTTTT.

This chain links TRBV24-1 with TRBJ1-2; D unresolved. The CDR3 covers 13 residues. Trimming shortened V by 4 bases and J by 5 bases, and 10 bases separated the two germline ends. Looked up from germline, CDR1 is KGHDR and CDR2 is SFDVKD. CDR3 amino acids: CATSDARQYGYTF. CDR3 in DNA: TGTGCCACCAGTGACGCCCGGCAGTATGGCTACACCTTC.

The chain employs TRBV5-1 and TRBJ2-1, with a possible D match to TRBD2 (5 bases). CDR1 is SGHRS, CDR2 YFSETQ, per germline. The CDR3 loop spans 14 amino acids. Trimming took off 0 bases at V and 4 bases at J, with 8 bases between the two ends. Written as DNA, the CDR3 is TGCGCCAGCAGCTTGGAGCGGAGGTACAATGAGCAGTTCTTC. Translation: CASSLERRYNEQFF.

In its sample, this clonotype was seen a few times. The gene calls are TRBV7-2 and TRBJ2-7; D is unclear. Germline CDR1 is SGHTA and CDR2 is FQGNSA. The CDR3 spans 14 residues. With 1 base removed from V and 3 bases from J, the gap between germline ends came to 10 bases. The CDR3 is CASSLVETGYEQYF. The DNA of the CDR3 is TGTGCCAGCAGCTTAGTAGAGACCGGCTACGAGCAGTACTTC.

This clonotype was counted ten times or more. At one boundary the junction diverges from the germline segment, which might be a read error. The chain recombines TRBV7-9 with TRBJ2-7; possible D gene TRBD1, 5 bases. Germline V gene lookup returns CDR1 SEHNR and CDR2 FQNEAQ (reference sequence). CDR3 length: 13 residues. CDR3: CASSPQGGYEQYF. The DNA of the CDR3 is TGCGCCAGCAGCCCTCAGGGTGGCTACGAGCAGTACTTC.

The V call is TRBV29-1, the J call TRBJ2-5, with a tentative D call TRBD1 (6 bases). CDR1 is SQVTM and CDR2 is ANQGSEA in the germline V gene. V gave up 2 bases and J gave up 4 bases, with 8 bases separating them. This CDR3 spans 12 amino acids. The CDR3 DNA reads as TGCAGCGTTGAAAGCAGGGGAGAGACCCAGTACTTC. Its translation is CSVESRGETQYF.

Only a few counts were recorded for this clonotype. The rearrangement links TRBV2 to TRBJ2-5; 7 positions agree with TRBD1. Germline V gene sequence: CDR1 SNHLY, CDR2 FYNNEI. The V and J ends lost 10 bases and 2 bases, in that order; junction bases with no gene match: 7. The CDR3 is 13 residues long. CDR3 bases: TGTGCCACCGGTCGGGGACAGCAAGAGACCCAGTACTTC. This translates into CATGRGQQETQYF.

The chain carries TRBV10-3 and TRBJ2-1, with D perhaps given as TRBD1 or TRBD2 (5 bases each). CDR3 size: 13 residues. With 7 bases removed from V and 5 bases from J, the gap between germline ends came to 12 bases. Germline assignment: CDR1 ENHRY and CDR2 SYGVKD. In DNA form, the CDR3 reads TGTGCCATCACGGATGAGGGGAACAATGAGCAGTTCTTC. Protein sequence: CAITDEGNNEQFF.

The rearrangement uses TRBV14 and TRBJ2-7, with 8 nucleotides matching TRBD1. The junction had 6 bases not matched to a gene; V was cut back by 0 bases and J by 5 bases. Germline CDR1 and CDR2: SGHDN and FVKESK. This CDR3 has 15 amino acids. The CDR3, as DNA: TGTGCCAGCAGCCAAGATAGAGGACAGGGCCACGAGCAGTACTTC. It translates to CASSQDRGQGHEQYF.

This clonotype was seen a few times. V gene TRBV12-3 or TRBV12-4 combines with J gene TRBJ2-3; 7 bases agree with TRBD2. The ends lost 6 bases at V and 2 bases at J; junction bases unmatched: 11. CDR3 length equals 16 residues. CDR3 protein: CASSLDKGGVTDTQYF. CDR3 coding DNA: TGTGCCAGCAGCCTCGATAAGGGAGGGGTCACAGATACGCAGTATTTT.

The chain recombines TRBV5-1 with TRBJ2-3, with TRBD1 matching 10 bases. V was pared by 4 bases and J by 2 bases, with 4 bases of the junction left unmatched. The CDR3 has 15 residues. Germline V lookup: CDR1 SGHRS, CDR2 YFSETQ. CDR3 sequence: CASSPDRGDTDTQYF. The CDR3 nucleotides are TGCGCCAGCAGCCCGGACAGGGGGGACACAGATACGCAGTATTTT.

The chain joins TRBV10-3 to TRBJ2-1, with TRBD2 identical over 10 bases. Germline assignment: CDR1 ENHRY and CDR2 SYGVKD. After removal of 5 bases from V and 0 bases from J, the junction contained 10 bases not matched to a gene. This CDR3 has 18 residues. CDR3 nucleotides: TGTGCCATCAGTCCCGGGTTAGCGGGAGGCCTCTCCTACAATGAGCAGTTCTTC. Protein sequence: CAISPGLAGGLSYNEQFF.

The rearrangement links TRBV18 to TRBJ1-1, with 8 bases matching TRBD1. V shed 5 bases and J 4 bases; nucleotides not matched to a gene: 3. Germline V gene sequence: CDR1 KGHSH, CDR2 LQKENI. The CDR3 contains 13 residues. The CDR3 bases are TGTGCCAGCTCAGCCGACAGGGGCACTGAAGCTTTCTTT. Encoded protein: CASSADRGTEAFF. The whole variable domain, filled in from reference TRBV18 and TRBJ1-1, reads NAGVMQNPRHLVRRRGQEARLRCSPMKGHSHVYWYRQLPEEGLKFMVYLQKENIIDESGMPKERFSAEFPKEGPSILRIQQVVRGDSAAYFCASSADRGTEAFFGQGTRLTVV.

This rearrangement joins TRBV9 to TRBJ1-1, with unresolved D. Germline CDR1 SGDLS, CDR2 YYNGEE. CDR3 length: 15 amino acids. V was trimmed by 2 bases and J by 1 base, leaving 12 bases between them. The CDR3 region has the DNA TGTGCCAGCAGCGTCTCGTTGACGGCGAACACTGAAGCTTTCTTT. Amino acid sequence: CASSVSLTANTEAFF.

This chain joins TRBV20-1 and TRBJ1-1; unclear D gene. This CDR3 region has 12 residues. Trimming pared 0 bases from V and 4 bases from J, leaving 6 bases between. The germline CDR1 and CDR2 sequences are DFQATT and SNEGSKA (reference sequence). CDR3 nucleotide sequence: TGCAGTGCTAGAGATGGGATCACTGAAGCTTTCTTT. This translates into CSARDGITEAFF.